A selection of T cell receptor beta chains follows, all from one sample in a study of cytomegalovirus exposure and HLA in healthy donors. The repertoire was sequenced with immunoSEQ multiplex PCR; TCRdb's copy has only in-frame clones and lacks some. The table lists roughly 80,000 clones, about 60% of them singletons. The sample comprised PBMCs. These receptors were obtained from a young man in good health and CMV-seropositive. The CDR3 runs from the conserved cysteine through the conserved F or W. The order of the fields is clone size, D gene, J gene, V gene, CDR3 protein, CDR3 DNA. D genes are given only for firm matches. The size entry is marked missing in some rows and otherwise reads once, few, many or a size class.

NA | NA | TRBJ2-5 | TRBV19 | CASSTTGGQQTQYF | TGTGCCAGTAGTACGACGGGGGGCCAACAGACCCAGTACTTC
NA | TRBD1 | TRBJ2-2 | TRBV9 | CASSKAGTGFLAGELFF | TGTGCCAGCAGCAAGGCCGGGACAGGATTTTTGGCGGGGGAGCTGTTTTTT
NA | NA | TRBJ1-1 | TRBV7-9 | CASSLPRGGDTEAFF | TGTGCCAGCAGCTTACCCCGAGGGGGGGACACTGAAGCTTTCTTT
once | NA | TRBJ2-2 | TRBV10-3 | CAISEWAGQNTGELFF | TGTGCCATCAGTGAGTGGGCAGGGCAAAACACCGGGGAGCTGTTTTTT
NA | TRBD2 | TRBJ2-1 | TRBV7-3 | CASSLGGASEQFF | TGTGCCAGCAGCCTCGGGGGGGCCAGTGAGCAGTTCTTC
NA | TRBD2 | TRBJ2-7 | TRBV28 | CASSLPGTIYEQYF | TGTGCCAGCAGTTTACCGGGGACTATCTACGAGCAGTACTTC
few | TRBD1 | TRBJ2-7 | TRBV7-9 | CASRWAGGADEQYF | TGTGCCAGCAGGTGGGCAGGGGGAGCGGACGAGCAGTACTTC
NA | NA | TRBJ1-2 | TRBV4-1 | CASSQVPGSHGYTF | TGCGCCAGCAGCCAAGTCCCAGGGTCACACGGCTACACCTTC
NA | NA | TRBJ1-2 | TRBV6-5 | CASSESRVGYTF | TGTGCCAGCAGTGAATCCAGGGTTGGCTACACCTTC
few | NA | TRBJ2-7 | TRBV5-8 | CASSVFGGREQYF | TGTGCCAGCAGCGTATTCGGAGGGAGGGAGCAGTACTTC
NA | NA | TRBJ2-7 | TRBV6-5 | CASSYSPSYGQYF | TGTGCCAGCAGTTACTCCCCCTCCTACGGGCAGTACTTC
few | TRBD2 | TRBJ2-1 | TRBV9 | CASTYGGSGINEQFF | TGTGCCAGCACCTACGGCGGTAGCGGGATCAATGAGCAGTTCTTC
NA | TRBD2 | TRBJ2-7 | TRBV5-4 | CASSYPTSGNPPGAYEQYF | TGTGCCAGCAGCTACCCGACTAGCGGGAATCCCCCTGGTGCCTACGAGCAGTACTTC